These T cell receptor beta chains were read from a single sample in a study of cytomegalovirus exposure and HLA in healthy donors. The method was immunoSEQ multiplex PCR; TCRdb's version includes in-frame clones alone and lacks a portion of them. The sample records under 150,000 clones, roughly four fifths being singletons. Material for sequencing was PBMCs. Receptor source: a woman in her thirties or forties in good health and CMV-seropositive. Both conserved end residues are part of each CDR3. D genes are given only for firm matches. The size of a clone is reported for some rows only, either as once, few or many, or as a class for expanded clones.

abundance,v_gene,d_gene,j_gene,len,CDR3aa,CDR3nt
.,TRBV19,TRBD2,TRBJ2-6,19,CASNPPGLAGGSGANVLTF,TGTGCCAGTAACCCTCCGGGACTAGCGGGGGGGTCTGGGGCCAACGTCCTGACTTTC
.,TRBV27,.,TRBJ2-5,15,CASSLYAGTQETQYF,TGTGCCAGCAGTTTATACGCAGGCACTCAAGAGACCCAGTACTTC
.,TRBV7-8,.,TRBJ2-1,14,CASSLVSQSNEQFF,TGTGCCAGCAGCTTAGTATCACAGTCCAATGAGCAGTTCTTC
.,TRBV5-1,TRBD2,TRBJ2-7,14,CASSTSGGRYEQYF,TGCGCCAGCAGCACTAGCGGGGGGAGATACGAGCAGTACTTC
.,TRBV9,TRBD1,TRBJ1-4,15,CASSVSQQGAGKLFF,TGTGCCAGCAGCGTATCCCAACAGGGGGCGGGGAAACTGTTTTTT
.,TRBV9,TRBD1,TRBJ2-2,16,CASSVAPRTGTGELFF,TGTGCCAGCAGCGTAGCCCCCAGGACAGGAACCGGGGAGCTGTTTTTT
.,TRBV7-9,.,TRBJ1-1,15,CASSLAQVMNTEAFF,TGTGCCAGCAGCTTAGCGCAGGTCATGAACACTGAAGCTTTCTTT
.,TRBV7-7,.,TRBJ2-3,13,CASSSGGTDTQYF,TGTGCTAGCAGCTCCGGGGGCACAGATACGCAGTATTTT
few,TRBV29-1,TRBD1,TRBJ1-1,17,CSVEATGRQSLDTEAFF,TGCAGCGTTGAAGCGACAGGGAGACAGTCCTTGGACACTGAAGCTTTCTTT
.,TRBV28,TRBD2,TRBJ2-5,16,CASGTSGRAVRETQYF,TGTGCCAGCGGGACTAGCGGGAGGGCCGTGAGGGAGACCCAGTACTTC
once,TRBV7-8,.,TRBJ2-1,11,CASSPSNEQFF,TGTGCCAGCAGCCCATCAAATGAGCAGTTCTTC
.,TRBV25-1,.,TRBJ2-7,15,CASSEERGGLGEQYF,TGTGCCAGCAGCGAAGAGAGAGGAGGGCTGGGCGAGCAGTACTTC
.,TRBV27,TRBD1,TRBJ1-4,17,CASSFSLPGQGGEKLFF,TGTGCCAGCAGTTTCTCCCTTCCGGGACAGGGGGGTGAAAAACTGTTTTTT
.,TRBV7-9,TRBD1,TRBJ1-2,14,CASSLGQGNYGYTF,TGTGCCAGCAGCCTGGGACAGGGGAACTATGGCTACACCTTC
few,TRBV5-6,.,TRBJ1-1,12,CASSLGSTEAFF,TGTGCCAGCAGCTTAGGGAGCACTGAAGCTTTCTTT
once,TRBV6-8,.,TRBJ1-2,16,CASRKNPIYHNYGYTF,TGTGCCAGCAGAAAGAATCCCATCTATCATAACTATGGCTACACCTTC
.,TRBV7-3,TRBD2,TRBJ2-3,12,CASGLAGDTQYF,TGTGCCAGTGGACTAGCAGGGGATACGCAGTATTTT
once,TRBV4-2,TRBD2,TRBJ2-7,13,CASRREGAYEQYF,TGTGCCAGCCGGCGGGAGGGCGCTTACGAGCAGTACTTC
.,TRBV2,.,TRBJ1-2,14,CASSLEELNYGYTF,TGTGCCAGCAGCTTAGAAGAGTTAAACTATGGCTACACCTTC
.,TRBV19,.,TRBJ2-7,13,CASSIDRRAEQYF,TGTGCCAGTAGTATAGATAGGAGAGCGGAGCAGTACTTC
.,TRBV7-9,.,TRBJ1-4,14,CASSLSPVNEKLFF,TGTGCCAGCAGCTTATCCCCCGTGAATGAAAAACTGTTTTTT
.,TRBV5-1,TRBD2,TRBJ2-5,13,CASGGGGKETQYF,TGCGCCAGCGGTGGGGGGGGAAAAGAGACCCAGTACTTC
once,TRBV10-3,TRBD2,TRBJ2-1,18,CAISMGLAGGISYNEQFF,TGTGCCATCAGTATGGGACTAGCGGGGGGCATCTCCTACAATGAGCAGTTCTTC
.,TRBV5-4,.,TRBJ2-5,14,CASSPGGLGETQYF,TGTGCCAGCAGCCCCGGGGGGCTTGGAGAGACCCAGTACTTC
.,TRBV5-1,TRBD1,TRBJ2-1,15,CASSLDATGGGEQFF,TGCGCCAGCAGCTTGGACGCGACAGGGGGCGGTGAGCAGTTCTTC
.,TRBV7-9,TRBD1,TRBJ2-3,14,CASSRDRGPDTQYF,TGTGCCAGCAGCCGAGACAGGGGCCCAGATACGCAGTATTTT
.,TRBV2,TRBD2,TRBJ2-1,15,CASRETSGVYNEQFF,TGTGCCAGCAGAGAGACTAGCGGGGTCTACAATGAGCAGTTCTTC
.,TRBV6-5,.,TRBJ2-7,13,CASRREGAYEQYF,TGTGCCAGCAGAAGAGAAGGGGCCTACGAGCAGTACTTC
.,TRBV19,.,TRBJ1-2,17,CASSQSLNRAGGYGYTF,TGTGCCAGTAGTCAAAGTCTTAACAGGGCCGGCGGCTATGGCTACACCTTC
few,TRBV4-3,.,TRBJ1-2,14,CASSQAARASGYTF,TGCGCCAGCAGCCAAGCGGCCAGGGCGTCTGGCTACACCTTC
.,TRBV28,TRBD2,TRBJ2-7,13,CASSPGLAHEQYF,TGTGCCAGCAGTCCAGGACTAGCCCACGAGCAGTACTTC
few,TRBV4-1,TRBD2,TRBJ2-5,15,CASSPLAGVWETQYF,TGCGCCAGCAGTCCGCTAGCGGGAGTTTGGGAGACCCAGTACTTC
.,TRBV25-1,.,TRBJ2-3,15,CASSESSGVGDTQYF,TGTGCCAGCAGTGAATCCAGCGGAGTGGGAGATACGCAGTATTTT
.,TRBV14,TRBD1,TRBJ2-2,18,CASSQDPGQGAVTGELFF,TGTGCCAGCAGCCAAGATCCAGGACAGGGAGCGGTTACCGGGGAGCTGTTTTTT
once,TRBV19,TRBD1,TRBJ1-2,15,CASSIGTGENYGYTF,TGTGCCAGTAGTATCGGGACAGGGGAAAACTATGGCTACACCTTC
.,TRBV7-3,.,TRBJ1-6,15,CASSSRKTNNSPLHF,TGTGCCAGCAGCTCTAGAAAGACCAATAATTCACCCCTCCACTTT
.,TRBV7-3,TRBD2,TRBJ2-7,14,CASSLTSGGYEQYF,TGTGCCAGCAGCTTGACTAGCGGGGGTTACGAGCAGTACTTC
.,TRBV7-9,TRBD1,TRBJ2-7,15,CASSLENRGLYEQYF,TGTGCCAGCAGCTTAGAGAACAGGGGGCTATACGAGCAGTACTTC
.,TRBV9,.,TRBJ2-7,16,CASSVADSGGFYEQYF,TGTGCCAGCAGCGTAGCGGACAGCGGCGGATTCTACGAGCAGTACTTC
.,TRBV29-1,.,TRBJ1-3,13,CSVGGPRGNTIYF,TGCAGCGTTGGGGGGCCGCGGGGAAACACCATATATTTT
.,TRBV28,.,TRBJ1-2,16,CASSSPNRVLNYGYTF,TGTGCCAGCAGTTCCCCTAACAGGGTTCTCAACTATGGCTACACCTTC
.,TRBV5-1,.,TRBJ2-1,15,CASSFASAHPAEWFF,TGCGCCAGCAGCTTCGCTAGCGCACACCCAGCTGAGTGGTTCTTC